The clone carrying this T cell receptor (beta chain) occurred once. The data were obtained in a study of T cells in Graves' hyperthyroidism and ophthalmopathy. CDR3 length: 14 amino acids. V was cut by 6 bases and J by 4 bases, with 15 bases left in between. Germline CDR1 and CDR2: MNHNS and SASEGT. Amplification of TCR beta CDR3 regions was performed using RNA transcripts as template. First-round RT-PCR targeting the TCR CDR3 was performed with the HTBI primer set. TCRdb analysed the multiplex PCR reads with MiXCR anew, one entry per CDR3 protein. The table has about 660,000 distinct CDR3 sequences, just under 45% seen once.

This receptor was obtained from an adult man with Graves' disease, either hyperthyroidism or ophthalmopathy (not recorded which). V gene TRBV6-1 combines with J gene TRBJ1-2; D possibly corresponds to TRBD1 (6 bases). The sample taken for sequencing was peripheral blood or thyroid tissue (not recorded which). The CDR3 DNA reads as TGTGCCAGCAGAACCTCAGGGGCCATCTATGGCTACACCTTC. Amino acids: CASRTSGAIYGYTF.